This T cell receptor (beta chain) originates from a study of cytomegalovirus exposure and HLA in healthy donors. Study observations and caveats: Reported results showed that the classifier diagnosed cytomegalovirus status with high specificity and sensitivity. One cluster of highly shared sequence variants probably arose as a sequencing artifact.

J lost 5 bases, V lost 3 bases, and 12 bases had no gene match. Germline values: CDR1 SGHVS, CDR2 FQNEAQ. This CDR3 spans 17 amino acids. With respect to this clone: No antigen is known for it.

The PCR used 60 Vbeta and 13 Jbeta primers. The table came from immunoSEQ multiplex PCR; TCRdb's copy has only in-frame clones and leaves some out. The repertoire includes about 110,000 clones, about 70% of them detected once, and roughly 2.7% sits in the top ten. This chain joins TRBV7-8 and TRBJ2-7; 11 bases are shared with TRBD1. The sequencing input was PBMCs. The TCR comes from a man over 45 in good health and CMV-seropositive. CDR3 region: CASSFGLAGQGAHEQYF. The CDR3 DNA is TGTGCCAGCAGCTTTGGTCTGGCAGGACAGGGGGCTCACGAGCAGTACTTC. The variable domain in full, completed from reference TRBV7-8 and TRBJ2-7, reads GAGVSQSPRYKVAKRGQDVALRCDPISGHVSLFWYQQALGQGPEFLTYFQNEAQLDKSGLPSDRFFAERPEGSVSTLKIQRTQQEDSAVYLCASSFGLAGQGAHEQYFGPGTRLTVT.